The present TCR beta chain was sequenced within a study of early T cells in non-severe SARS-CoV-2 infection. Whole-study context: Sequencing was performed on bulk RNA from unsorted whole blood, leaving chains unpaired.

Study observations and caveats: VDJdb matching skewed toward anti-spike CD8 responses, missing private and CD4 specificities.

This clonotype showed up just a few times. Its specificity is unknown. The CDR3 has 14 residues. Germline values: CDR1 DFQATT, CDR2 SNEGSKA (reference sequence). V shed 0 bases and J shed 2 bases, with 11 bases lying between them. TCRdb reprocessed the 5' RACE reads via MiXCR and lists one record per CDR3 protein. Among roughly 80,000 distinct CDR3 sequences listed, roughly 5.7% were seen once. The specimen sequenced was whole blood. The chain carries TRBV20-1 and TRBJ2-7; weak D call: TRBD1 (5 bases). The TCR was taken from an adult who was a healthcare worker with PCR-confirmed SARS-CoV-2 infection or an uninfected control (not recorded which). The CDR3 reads CSARDHRGTYEQYF. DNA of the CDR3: TGCAGTGCTAGAGATCATAGGGGCACCTACGAGCAGTACTTC.